This record looks at one T cell receptor (beta chain) sequence and its context. This entry comes from a study of blood T cell repertoires in COVID-19. Clones were read by immunoSEQ multiplex PCR, and TCRdb kept only the in-frame ones, dropping some. The sample shows 95,000 to 150,000 clones, around 80% of them seen only once. The sequencing input was peripheral blood. The TCR was taken from a man in his 60s with active or convalescent COVID-19.

CDR3 nucleotides: TGTGCCAGCTCGCCGAGACAGGGTAGCACAGATACGCAGTATTTT. This gives the protein CASSPRQGSTDTQYF. The genes are TRBV18 and TRBJ2-3, with 7 bases matching TRBD1. V was clipped by 6 bases and J by 0 bases; unmatched bases: 6. This CDR3 has 15 amino acids. The germline CDR1 and CDR2 sequences are KGHSH and LQKENI.